A selection of T cell receptor beta chains follows, all from one sample in a study of T cell repertoires in cytomegalovirus infection. Each CDR3 protein gets one entry after TCRdb re-called the reads with MiXCR. The data show tens of thousands of distinct CDR3 sequences, with 20% to 30% seen just once and roughly 50% held by the top ten. Antigens of these TCRs are unknown. The sample in question was CD8+ T cells from cultured PBMCs, obtained from culture after CMV antigen stimulation. All receptors come from a human donor in good health (CMV status not recorded). Some clones in this sample may be carry-over from other donors' samples. Each CDR3 is given with its conserved first and last residue. The D gene is left open where the match is weak. Some rows mark clone size as missing; the rest say once, few, many or name a class of expanded clone.

size: few; J: TRBJ1-6; V: TRBV12-3/TRBV12-4; D: NA; CDR3: CASSHHGLSYNSPLHF; DNA: TGTGCCAGCAGTCATCACGGACTCTCCTATAATTCACCCCTCCACTTT
size: NA; J: TRBJ1-2; V: TRBV13; D: TRBD1; CDR3: CASSSDRERYYGYTF; DNA: TGTGCCAGCAGCTCGGACAGGGAAAGGTACTATGGCTACACCTTC
size: many; J: TRBJ1-1; V: TRBV7-8; D: NA; CDR3: CASSLVSGNTEAFF; DNA: TGTGCCAGCAGCTTAGTTTCAGGGAACACTGAAGCTTTCTTT
size: few; J: TRBJ2-1; V: TRBV5-1; D: TRBD2; CDR3: CASRAGTSGHEQFF; DNA: TGCGCCAGCAGGGCCGGGACTAGCGGGCATGAGCAGTTCTTC
size: few; J: TRBJ1-1; V: TRBV12-3/TRBV12-4; D: NA; CDR3: CASSLIQADEAFF; DNA: TGTGCCAGCAGTTTAATTCAGGCCGACGAGGCTTTCTTT
size: few; J: TRBJ2-1; V: TRBV20-1; D: NA; CDR3: CSAESSYNEQFF; DNA: TGCAGTGCTGAGTCATCCTACAATGAGCAGTTCTTC
size: NA; J: TRBJ1-4; V: TRBV2; D: NA; CDR3: CASTSGDRNEKLFF; DNA: TGTGCCTCTACTTCAGGGGATAGGAACGAAAAACTGTTTTTT
size: few; J: TRBJ2-7; V: TRBV19; D: NA; CDR3: CASSIAGISYEQYF; DNA: TGTGCCAGTAGTATAGCTGGCATCTCCTACGAGCAGTACTTC
size: many; J: TRBJ1-1; V: TRBV12-3/TRBV12-4; D: NA; CDR3: CASSWWALSNTEAFF; DNA: TGTGCCAGCAGTTGGTGGGCCCTGAGTAACACTGAAGCTTTCTTT
size: many; J: TRBJ2-3; V: TRBV6-2/TRBV6-3; D: NA; CDR3: CASSYSRGTDTQYF; DNA: TGTGCCAGCAGTTACTCGCGTGGTACAGATACGCAGTATTTT
size: few; J: TRBJ2-1; V: TRBV4-1; D: NA; CDR3: CASSQEEGIEQFF; DNA: TGCGCCAGCAGCCAAGAGGAGGGGATTGAGCAGTTCTTC
size: few; J: TRBJ1-1; V: TRBV6-1; D: TRBD1; CDR3: CASRSGTGEVGTEAFF; DNA: TGTGCCAGCAGATCCGGGACAGGGGAGGTAGGCACTGAAGCTTTCTTT
size: NA; J: TRBJ1-2; V: TRBV12-3/TRBV12-4; D: TRBD1; CDR3: CASSPTGIYGYTF; DNA: TGTGCCAGCAGTCCGACAGGGATCTATGGCTACACCTTC
size: many; J: TRBJ2-1; V: TRBV7-3; D: TRBD2; CDR3: CASSLLGGGYNEQFF; DNA: TGTGCCAGCAGCTTATTGGGGGGGGGCTACAATGAGCAGTTCTTC
size: few; J: TRBJ2-2; V: TRBV20-1; D: NA; CDR3: CSAPVGSRNTGELFF; DNA: TGCAGTGCTCCTGTGGGCTCGCGAAACACCGGGGAGCTGTTTTTT
size: many; J: TRBJ2-2; V: TRBV7-2; D: NA; CDR3: CASSLAGQANTGELFF; DNA: TGTGCCAGCAGCTTAGCAGGGCAAGCGAACACCGGGGAGCTGTTTTTT
size: once; J: TRBJ2-7; V: TRBV19; D: NA; CDR3: CASSIDSSYEQYF; DNA: TGTGCCAGTAGTATTGATAGCTCCTACGAGCAGTACTTC
size: few; J: TRBJ2-7; V: TRBV2; D: NA; CDR3: CATAESTGVVYEQYF; DNA: TGTGCCACCGCTGAGTCTACGGGAGTAGTCTACGAGCAGTACTTC
size: few; J: TRBJ2-5; V: TRBV7-7; D: NA; CDR3: CASSLAPGRGETQYF; DNA: TGTGCTAGCAGCTTAGCGCCAGGCCGGGGAGAGACCCAGTACTTC
size: NA; J: TRBJ1-2; V: TRBV29-1; D: TRBD1; CDR3: CSVESGKGQGEYGYTF; DNA: TGCAGCGTTGAATCGGGGAAAGGACAGGGAGAGTATGGCTACACCTTC
size: NA; J: TRBJ1-2; V: TRBV9; D: TRBD1; CDR3: CASSVGQGRHYGYTF; DNA: TGTGCCAGCAGCGTAGGACAGGGGAGGCACTATGGCTACACCTTC
size: NA; J: TRBJ2-1; V: TRBV19; D: NA; CDR3: CASSISGPYNEQFF; DNA: TGTGCCAGTAGTATTTCTGGCCCCTACAATGAGCAGTTCTTC
size: NA; J: TRBJ1-5; V: TRBV28; D: NA; CDR3: CASRQLDGGISNQPQHF; DNA: TGTGCCAGCAGACAACTTGACGGGGGGATTAGCAATCAGCCCCAGCATTTT
size: few; J: TRBJ2-5; V: TRBV4-3; D: NA; CDR3: CASSQSRTDNQYF; DNA: TGCGCCAGCAGCCAGTCTCGAACGGACAATCAGTACTTC
size: few; J: TRBJ1-5; V: TRBV4-2; D: NA; CDR3: CASSQDLNSLNQPQHF; DNA: TGTGCCAGCAGCCAAGATCTTAACAGCCTCAATCAGCCCCAGCATTTT
size: many; J: TRBJ2-3; V: TRBV12-3/TRBV12-4; D: TRBD2; CDR3: CASSSGTSGADTQYF; DNA: TGTGCCAGCAGTTCCGGGACTAGCGGGGCAGATACGCAGTATTTT
size: NA; J: TRBJ1-1; V: TRBV30; D: NA; CDR3: CAWSPPIARPTNTEAFF; DNA: TGTGCCTGGAGTCCCCCAATCGCCAGACCAACGAACACTGAAGCTTTCTTT
size: NA; J: TRBJ2-1; V: TRBV18; D: NA; CDR3: CASSLLGPSEYEQFF; DNA: TGTGCCAGCTCACTGCTGGGACCATCAGAGTATGAGCAGTTCTTC
size: few; J: TRBJ2-2; V: TRBV4-3; D: TRBD1; CDR3: CASSQARDRGFGELFF; DNA: TGCGCCAGCAGCCAGGCCCGGGACAGGGGGTTCGGGGAGCTGTTTTTT
size: many; J: TRBJ1-1; V: TRBV12-3/TRBV12-4; D: NA; CDR3: CASSFGPSSEAFF; DNA: TGTGCCAGCAGTTTCGGTCCAAGCTCTGAAGCTTTCTTT
size: NA; J: TRBJ1-4; V: TRBV25-1; D: NA; CDR3: CASSELTGVEKLFF; DNA: TGTGCCAGCAGTGAGCTGACAGGCGTCGAAAAACTGTTTTTT
size: NA; J: TRBJ1-6; V: TRBV30; D: NA; CDR3: CAWSVDSSYNSPLHF; DNA: TGTGCCTGGTCTGTCGACAGCTCCTATAATTCACCCCTCCACTTT
size: NA; J: TRBJ1-5; V: TRBV11-2; D: TRBD1; CDR3: CASSPATGGSQPQHF; DNA: TGTGCCAGCAGCCCGGCAACAGGGGGTTCGCAGCCCCAGCATTTT
size: many; J: TRBJ1-3; V: TRBV7-2; D: NA; CDR3: CASSTPPGNTIYF; DNA: TGTGCCAGCAGCACCCCCCCGGGAAACACCATATATTTT
size: few; J: TRBJ2-3; V: TRBV30; D: NA; CDR3: CAWSYGDRPRDTQYF; DNA: TGTGCCTGGAGTTACGGGGACCGGCCTAGGGATACGCAGTATTTT
size: NA; J: TRBJ2-1; V: TRBV10-2; D: TRBD2; CDR3: CASSESTSGRLYNEQFF; DNA: TGCGCCAGCAGTGAGTCGACTAGCGGGAGGCTCTACAATGAGCAGTTCTTC
size: many; J: TRBJ2-2; V: TRBV12-3/TRBV12-4; D: NA; CDR3: CASSFQMNTGELFF; DNA: TGTGCCAGCAGTTTCCAGATGAACACCGGGGAGCTGTTTTTT
size: NA; J: TRBJ2-1; V: TRBV9; D: NA; CDR3: CASSVAGGYEQFF; DNA: TGTGCCAGCAGCGTAGCGGGCGGGTATGAGCAGTTCTTC
size: NA; J: TRBJ1-5; V: TRBV20-1; D: TRBD1; CDR3: CSARSTGQGMYSNQPQHF; DNA: TGCAGTGCTAGGTCAACGGGACAGGGCATGTATAGCAATCAGCCCCAGCATTTT
size: few; J: TRBJ1-4; V: TRBV7-6; D: NA; CDR3: CASSPDDPGGEKLFF; DNA: TGTGCCAGCAGCCCAGATGACCCCGGCGGTGAAAAACTGTTTTTT
size: few; J: TRBJ2-5; V: TRBV20-1; D: NA; CDR3: CSARGAAERTQYF; DNA: TGCAGTGCTAGAGGGGCCGCCGAGCGGACCCAGTACTTC
size: few; J: TRBJ2-1; V: TRBV12-3/TRBV12-4; D: NA; CDR3: CASSASLEQFF; DNA: TGTGCCAGCAGCGCCTCCTTGGAGCAGTTCTTC
size: NA; J: TRBJ2-7; V: TRBV7-9; D: TRBD2; CDR3: CASRDGRVYEQYF; DNA: TGTGCCAGCCGGGACGGGAGGGTCTACGAGCAGTACTTC
size: many; J: TRBJ2-3; V: TRBV6-1; D: NA; CDR3: CASGQSQDTQYF; DNA: TGTGCCAGCGGGCAGAGCCAGGATACGCAGTATTTT
size: few; J: TRBJ2-6; V: TRBV11-2; D: NA; CDR3: CASSSTLGGQGANVLTF; DNA: TGTGCCAGCAGCTCTACGTTGGGGGGCCAGGGAGCCAACGTCCTGACTTTC
size: many; J: TRBJ2-3; V: TRBV28; D: NA; CDR3: CASRGPPTDTQYF; DNA: TGTGCCAGCCGGGGCCCTCCCACAGATACGCAGTATTTT
size: NA; J: TRBJ1-2; V: TRBV27; D: NA; CDR3: CASRAAGQGNYGYTF; DNA: TGTGCCAGCCGTGCTGCCGGGCAGGGGAACTATGGCTACACCTTC
size: many; J: TRBJ1-5; V: TRBV7-2; D: NA; CDR3: CASSLRGGGNQPQHF; DNA: TGTGCCAGCAGCTTAAGGGGAGGAGGCAATCAGCCCCAGCATTTT
size: few; J: TRBJ2-3; V: TRBV7-3; D: NA; CDR3: CASSPRLTSTDTQYF; DNA: TGTGCCAGCAGCCCCCGCCTGACATCCACAGATACGCAGTATTTT
size: NA; J: TRBJ2-5; V: TRBV20-1; D: TRBD1; CDR3: CSARFGTGGSPRRTQYF; DNA: TGCAGTGCTAGATTCGGGACAGGGGGCTCCCCCAGGCGGACCCAGTACTTC
size: few; J: TRBJ2-1; V: TRBV7-9; D: NA; CDR3: CASSPPVNPRNEQFF; DNA: TGTGCCAGCAGCCCGCCCGTGAACCCTAGGAATGAGCAGTTCTTC